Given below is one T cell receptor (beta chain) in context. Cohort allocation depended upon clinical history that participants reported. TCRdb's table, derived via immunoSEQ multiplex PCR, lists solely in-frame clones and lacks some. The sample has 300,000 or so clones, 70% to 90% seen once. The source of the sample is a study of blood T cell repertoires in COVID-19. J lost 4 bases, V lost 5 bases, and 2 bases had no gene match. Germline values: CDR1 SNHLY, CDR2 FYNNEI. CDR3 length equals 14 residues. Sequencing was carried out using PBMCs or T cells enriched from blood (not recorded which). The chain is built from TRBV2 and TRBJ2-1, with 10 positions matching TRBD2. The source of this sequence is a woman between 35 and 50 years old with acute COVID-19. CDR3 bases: TGTGCCAGCAGTACTAGCGGGGCATACAATGAGCAGTTCTTC. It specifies CASSTSGAYNEQFF.